This T cell receptor beta chain was sequenced in a study of control samples from healthy donors and cancer patients. In germline, CDR1 is SNHLY, CDR2 FYNNEI. The CDR3 sequence is 11 residues long. V shed 4 bases, J shed 11 bases, and the junction held 2 bases outside the gene matches. The data were produced by immunoSEQ multiplex PCR, yet TCRdb's version contains in-frame clones alone and is incomplete. The sample has about 92,000 clones; around 82% are singletons. Material: blood. This chain uses TRBV2 with TRBJ1-1, with TRBD1 identical over 9 bases. This sequence was found in an older woman in good health. The CDR3 loop is CASSGTGEAFF. DNA for the CDR3: TGTGCCAGCAGTGGGACAGGGGAGGCTTTCTTT.